The sequence of this T cell receptor (beta chain) was determined in a study of beta chain features in type 1 diabetes. Trimming at V came to 4 bases and at J to 1 base, leaving 3 bases not matched to a gene. Germline CDR1 LNHNV, CDR2 YYDKDF (reference sequence). The CDR3 is made up of 15 amino acids. Worth noting for this clone: Its antigen is not identified.

Notes on the study in general: When Type 1 diabetes patients were examined, their TCRB CDR3s proved moderately but significantly shorter in all four CD4+ subsets. The VDJ junctions of type 1 diabetes patients carried fewer insertions and more deletions.

Expressed TCRB transcripts were sequenced, since all the RNA that had been isolated was reverse transcribed. This table comes from immunoSEQ multiplex PCR, and its TCRdb copy is limited to in-frame clones, with some not included. The sample has roughly 250,000 clones, around 20% seen once. Sample: naive CD4+ T cells from blood. This chain links TRBV15 with TRBJ2-3, with 9 bases that match TRBD2. This TCR was recovered from a woman between 40 and 50 years old with type 1 diabetes. CDR3 DNA sequence: TGTGCCACCAGCATTAGCGGGAGTGGCACAGATACGCAGTATTTT. It codes for CATSISGSGTDTQYF.